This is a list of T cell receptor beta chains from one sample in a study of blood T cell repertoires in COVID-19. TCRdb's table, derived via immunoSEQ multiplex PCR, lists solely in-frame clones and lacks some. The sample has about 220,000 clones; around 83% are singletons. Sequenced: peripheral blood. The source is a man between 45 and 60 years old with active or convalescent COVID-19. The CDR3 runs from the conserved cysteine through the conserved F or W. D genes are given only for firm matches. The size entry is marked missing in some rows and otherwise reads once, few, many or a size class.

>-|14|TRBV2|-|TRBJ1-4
CASTWGGDNEKLFF
TGTGCCAGCACCTGGGGAGGTGATAATGAAAAACTGTTTTTT
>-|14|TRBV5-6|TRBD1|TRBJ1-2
CASSPRGRRSAYTF
TGTGCCAGCAGCCCCAGGGGGCGTAGATCTGCCTACACCTTC
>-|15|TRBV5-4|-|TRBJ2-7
CASSPAPLADYEQYF
TGTGCCAGCAGCCCGGCCCCGCTAGCAGACTACGAGCAGTACTTC
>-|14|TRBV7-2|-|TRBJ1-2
CASSLVPNYYGYTF
TGTGCCAGCAGCTTAGTCCCTAACTACTATGGCTACACCTTC
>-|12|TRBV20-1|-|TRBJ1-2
CSASFGQSGYTF
TGCAGTGCTAGTTTCGGACAATCTGGCTACACCTTC
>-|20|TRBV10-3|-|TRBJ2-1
CAISEPPASGGLRRGNEQFF
TGTGCCATCAGTGAGCCGCCGGCGTCGGGCGGGCTCCGCCGGGGCAATGAGCAGTTCTTC
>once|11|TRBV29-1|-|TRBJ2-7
CSVRTSYEQYF
TGCAGCGTTCGCACATCCTACGAGCAGTACTTC
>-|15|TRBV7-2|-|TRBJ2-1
CASERGGATYNEQFF
TGTGCCAGCGAGAGGGGGGGGGCGACGTACAATGAGCAGTTCTTC
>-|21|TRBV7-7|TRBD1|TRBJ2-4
CASSLINGSVGRDSNKNIQYF
TGTGCTAGCAGCTTAATTAACGGTAGCGTGGGACGGGACAGTAACAAAAACATTCAGTACTTC
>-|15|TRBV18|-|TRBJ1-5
CASSPNAGSNQPQHF
TGTGCCAGCTCACCAAATGCGGGTAGCAATCAGCCCCAGCATTTT
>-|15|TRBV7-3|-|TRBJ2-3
CASSLSPGSRYTQYF
TGTGCCAGCAGCTTATCCCCAGGTTCACGGTATACGCAGTATTTT
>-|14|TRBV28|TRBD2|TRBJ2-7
CASSLTSTYDEQYF
TGTGCCAGCAGCCTGACTAGCACCTATGACGAGCAGTACTTC
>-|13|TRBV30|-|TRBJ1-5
CAWSGAVNQPQHF
TGTGCCTGGAGTGGGGCAGTTAATCAGCCCCAGCATTTT
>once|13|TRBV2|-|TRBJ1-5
CASSPDIDQPQHF
TGTGCCAGCAGTCCGGACATTGATCAGCCCCAGCATTTT
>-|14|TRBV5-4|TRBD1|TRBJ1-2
CASSFRGPERGYTF
TGTGCCAGCAGCTTTAGGGGGCCCGAGAGAGGCTACACCTTC
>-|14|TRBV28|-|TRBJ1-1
CASRKGLMNTEAFF
TGTGCCAGCAGGAAGGGGCTAATGAACACTGAAGCTTTCTTT
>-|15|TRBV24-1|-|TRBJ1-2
CATSDSRQANYGYTF
TGTGCCACCAGTGACAGCCGACAAGCTAACTATGGCTACACCTTC
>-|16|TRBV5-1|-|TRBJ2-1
CASSLAVDHSYNEQFF
TGCGCCAGCAGCTTGGCAGTCGATCACTCCTACAATGAGCAGTTCTTC
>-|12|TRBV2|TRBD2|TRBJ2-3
CASSSGGDTQYF
TGTGCCAGCAGTTCCGGGGGGGATACGCAGTATTTT
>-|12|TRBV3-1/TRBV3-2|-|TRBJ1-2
CASSQRDYGYTF
TGTGCCAGCAGCCAACGAGACTATGGCTACACCTTC
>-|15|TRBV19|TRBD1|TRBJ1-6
CASTFRDRSNSPLHF
TGTGCCAGTACCTTCCGGGACAGAAGTAATTCACCCCTCCACTTT
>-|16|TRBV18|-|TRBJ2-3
CASSPPRRDQGDTQYF
TGTGCCAGCTCACCCCCCAGGCGGGACCAGGGAGATACGCAGTATTTT
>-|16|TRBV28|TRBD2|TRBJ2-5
CASSSTWREGFETQYF
TGTGCCAGCAGTTCGACCTGGCGGGAGGGTTTCGAGACCCAGTACTTC
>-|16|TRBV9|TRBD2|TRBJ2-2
CASSVGGTVTTGELFF
TGTGCCAGCAGCGTGGGGGGGACGGTGACGACCGGGGAGCTGTTTTTT
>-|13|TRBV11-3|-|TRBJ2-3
CASSLVNTDTQYF
TGTGCCAGCAGCTTAGTCAACACAGATACGCAGTATTTT
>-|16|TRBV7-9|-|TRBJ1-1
CASSLIWGLGDTEAFF
TGTGCCAGCAGCTTAATCTGGGGACTGGGCGACACTGAAGCTTTCTTT
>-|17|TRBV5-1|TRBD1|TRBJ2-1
CASSLADRGPSYNEQFF
TGCGCCAGCAGCTTGGCGGACAGGGGACCCTCCTACAATGAGCAGTTCTTC
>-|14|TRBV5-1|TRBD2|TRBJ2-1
CASSPGLAGNEQFF
TGCGCCAGCAGTCCGGGACTAGCTGGCAATGAGCAGTTCTTC
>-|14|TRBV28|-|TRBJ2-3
CASARDSLTDTQYF
TGTGCCAGCGCCCGGGACTCCCTCACAGATACGCAGTATTTT
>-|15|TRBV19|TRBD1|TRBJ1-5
CASSTVTGRNQPQHF
TGTGCCAGTAGTACGGTGACAGGGCGCAATCAGCCCCAGCATTTT
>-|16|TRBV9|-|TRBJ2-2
CASSVEPGLNTGELFF
TGTGCCAGCAGCGTAGAACCGGGACTGAACACCGGGGAGCTGTTTTTT
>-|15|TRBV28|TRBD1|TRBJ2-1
CASSFAGAGGDEQFF
TGTGCCAGCAGTTTTGCGGGTGCAGGGGGCGATGAGCAGTTCTTC
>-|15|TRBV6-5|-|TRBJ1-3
CASSYSRASGNTIYF
TGTGCCAGCAGTTACTCCAGGGCGTCTGGAAACACCATATATTTT
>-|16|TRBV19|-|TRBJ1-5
CASSIVSSGGIQPQHF
TGTGCCAGTAGTATAGTTTCTTCGGGGGGGATTCAGCCCCAGCATTTT
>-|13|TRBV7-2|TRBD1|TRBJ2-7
CASSSGQGRWQYF
TGTGCCAGCAGCTCGGGACAGGGAAGATGGCAGTACTTC
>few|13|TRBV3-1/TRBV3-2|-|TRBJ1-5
CASSPDRDQPQHF
TGTGCCAGCAGCCCCGACAGAGATCAGCCCCAGCATTTT
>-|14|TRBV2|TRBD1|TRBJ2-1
CASTGTGHYNEQFF
TGTGCCAGCACCGGGACAGGACATTACAATGAGCAGTTCTTC
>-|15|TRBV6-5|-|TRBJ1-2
CASSYSRGSGYGYTF
TGTGCCAGCAGTTACTCGAGAGGTAGCGGCTATGGCTACACCTTC
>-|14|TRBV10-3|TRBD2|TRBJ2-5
CAISPPGGRETQYF
TGTGCCATCAGTCCCCCGGGGGGACGAGAGACCCAGTACTTC